Below, 32 T cell receptor beta chains from the same sample are listed, as sequenced in a study of T cell responses to AZD1222 COVID-19 vaccine. Libraries were prepared by immunoSEQ multiplex PCR; TCRdb keeps only in-frame clonotypes and omits some of them. The sample holds around 150,000 clones, more than 85% seen once. The sample was peripheral blood, taken 28 days after the second AZD1222 dose. Source of these receptors: an adult who received the AZD1222 COVID-19 vaccine.

Only a few counts were recorded for this clone. This chain joins TRBV7-2 and TRBJ2-2, with a possible D match to TRBD2 (6 bases). The CDR3 is made up of 13 amino acids. Germline loops: CDR1 SGHTA, CDR2 FQGNSA. V lost 5 bases, J lost 6 bases, and 10 bases lay in between. CDR3 coding DNA: TGTGCCAGCAGCCGGAGGGAGGCCGGGGAGCTGTTTTTT. Its protein product is CASSRREAGELFF.

This chain joins TRBV4-1 and TRBJ2-2, with a possible D match to TRBD2 (6 bases). V shed 1 base and J shed 6 bases, with 9 bases lying between them. This CDR3 has 14 amino acids. Germline loops: CDR1 MGHRA, CDR2 YSYEKL. The CDR3 region is CASSQAGTPGELFF. In nucleotides, the CDR3 is TGCGCCAGCAGCCAAGCCGGGACTCCCGGGGAGCTGTTTTTT.

The chain combines TRBV15 with TRBJ2-4; 10 nucleotides agree with TRBD1. The V and J ends lost 2 bases and 1 base, in that order; junction bases with no gene match: 14. The germline V gene has CDR1 LNHNV and CDR2 YYDKDF (reference sequence). The CDR3 length is 20 residues. DNA for the CDR3: TGTGCCACCAGCAGATACCGGGACAGGGGACTACGGTCGGCCAAAAACATTCAGTACTTC. It codes for CATSRYRDRGLRSAKNIQYF.

As to this clone: Other DNA variants within this sample encode the same CDR3. The J gene is TRBJ1-5, the V gene TRBV5-1; D is perhaps TRBD1 (5 bases). Germline V gene data show CDR1 as SGHRS and CDR2 as YFSETQ. Between the trimmed V and J ends, which lost 0 bases and 4 bases, there was a span of 8 bases. CDR3 length: 14 residues. CDR3 DNA: TGCGCCAGCAGCTTGGCCGGGGGGAATCAGCCCCAGCATTTT. Its translation: CASSLAGGNQPQHF.

This clone has only one observation. The J gene is TRBJ1-1, the V gene TRBV7-2; D uncertain. CDR1 is SGHTA and CDR2 is FQGNSA in the germline V gene. Trimming took 10 bases from V and 3 from J, leaving 15 bases between them. The CDR3 extends over 13 amino acids. The CDR3 sequence: CAILTWRDTEAFF. The CDR3 nucleotides are TGTGCCATCTTGACCTGGAGGGACACTGAAGCTTTCTTT.

The chain recombines TRBV19 with TRBJ2-1; perhaps TRBD1 as D (6 bases). Germline CDR1 LNHDA, CDR2 SQIVND (reference sequence). V gave up 3 bases and J gave up 7 bases, with 13 bases separating them. The CDR3 has 14 residues. The DNA for the CDR3 is TGTGCCAGTAGTATGGGAGTACAGGGAAATGAGCAGTTCTTC. Its protein product is CASSMGVQGNEQFF.

CDR3 bases: TGCGCCAGCAGCTTGGAACAGGGAGGGGTGAATGAGCAGTTCTTC. Translating it yields CASSLEQGGVNEQFF. This sequence joins TRBV5-1 and TRBJ2-1; D may be TRBD2 (7 bases). This CDR3 comprises 15 residues. The ends were cut back, 0 bases at V and 7 bases at J, with 14 bases in the middle. Germline V gene data show CDR1 as SGHRS and CDR2 as YFSETQ.

The chain carries TRBV7-2 and TRBJ1-3; D not certain. The CDR3 loop spans 14 amino acids. The ends were cut back, 2 bases at V and 4 bases at J, with 9 bases in the middle. The germline V gene has CDR1 SGHTA and CDR2 FQGNSA. This CDR3 reads CASSLPRRGNTIYF. The CDR3 coding sequence is TGTGCCAGCAGCTTACCAAGAAGGGGAAACACCATATATTTT.

This sequence joins TRBV15 and TRBJ2-1, with a weak D call TRBD2 (7 bases). This CDR3 spans 15 amino acids. Per the germline V gene, CDR1 is LNHNV and CDR2 is YYDKDF (reference sequence). The V end lost 3 bases, the J end lost 6 bases, and 15 bases lay between the germline ends. The CDR3 bases are TGTGCCACCAGCAGGGGGGGGCCGAGTAGCAATGAGCAGTTCTTC. This translates into CATSRGGPSSNEQFF.

This clone was detected only once. V usage is TRBV24-1 and J usage is TRBJ2-5; tentative D call: TRBD1 (5 bases). V was clipped by 4 bases and J by 7 bases, with 12 bases between them. Germline values: CDR1 KGHDR, CDR2 SFDVKD. The CDR3 has 13 residues. CDR3 residues: CATSEFLQGTQYF. CDR3 coding DNA: TGTGCCACCAGTGAATTTCTGCAGGGGACCCAGTACTTC.

This clone was counted a single time. This chain connects TRBV3-1 (or the pseudogene TRBV3-2) to TRBJ2-7, with unresolved D. From germline, CDR1 is LGHDT and CDR2 YNNKEL (reference sequence). With 0 bases removed from V and 3 bases from J, the gap between germline ends came to 9 bases. The CDR3 sequence is 14 residues long. CDR3 sequence (DNA): TGTGCCAGCAGCCAAGATACGACCAGCTACGAGCAGTACTTC. This codes for CASSQDTTSYEQYF.

The chain carries TRBV11-2 and TRBJ2-3; D might be TRBD2 (6 bases). Germline V CDR1 and CDR2: SGHAT, FQNNGV. Trimming removed 6 bases from V and 2 bases from J, with 18 bases in between. The CDR3 consists of 16 residues. The CDR3 bases are TGTGCCAGCAGTCTACGGGCGGGGACGCCCACAGATACGCAGTATTTT. It is translated as CASSLRAGTPTDTQYF.

The chain joins TRBV12-5 to TRBJ1-1; no reliable D call. V lost 5 bases, J lost 0 bases, and 10 bases lay in between. Looked up from germline, CDR1 is LGHNT and CDR2 is FRNRAP. CDR3 size: 14 residues. CDR3 region: CASGPQRMNTEAFF. In nucleotides, the CDR3 is TGTGCTAGTGGTCCACAGAGGATGAACACTGAAGCTTTCTTT. The full variable domain, with the rest looked up from reference TRBV12-5 and TRBJ1-1, is DARVTQTPRHKVTEMGQEVTMRCQPILGHNTVFWYRQTMMQGLELLAYFRNRAPLDDSGMPKDRFSAEMPDATLATLKIQPSEPRDSAVYFCASGPQRMNTEAFFGQGTRLTVV.

The V call is TRBV24-1, the J call TRBJ2-1, with D possibly matching TRBD2 (7 bases). This CDR3 has 15 residues. V lost 6 bases to trimming and J lost 2 bases, with 13 bases between them. From germline, CDR1 is KGHDR and CDR2 SFDVKD. The CDR3 sequence: CATSPLGGPYNEQFF. The CDR3 nucleotides are TGTGCCACCAGTCCCTTGGGGGGGCCCTACAATGAGCAGTTCTTC.

The chain has TRBV4-1 and TRBJ1-5; D is possibly TRBD1 (6 bases). The CDR3 is 16 amino acids. The germline V gene encodes CDR1 MGHRA and CDR2 YSYEKL. Trimming left V 0 bases short and J 6 bases short, with 15 bases between. CDR3 nucleotides: TGCGCCAGCAGCCAAGAGCGAGGGGGGGGCAGTCAGCCCCAGCATTTT. This translates into CASSQERGGGSQPQHF.

This chain connects TRBV19 to TRBJ2-6; unclear D gene. V lost 5 bases and J 0 bases, leaving 11 bases between the germline ends. The CDR3 extends over 16 amino acids. Germline-derived CDR1 and CDR2 are LNHDA and SQIVND (reference sequence). CDR3 nucleotide sequence: TGTGCCAGTAGTCTTGGACGTCGCTCTGGGGCCAACGTCCTGACTTTC. Residues: CASSLGRRSGANVLTF.

The rearrangement joins TRBV5-1 to TRBJ2-6; 7 bases agree with TRBD1. The CDR3 has 18 amino acids. With V trimmed by 1 base and J by 0 bases, 7 bases remained unmatched. Per germline, CDR1 SGHRS and CDR2 YFSETQ. CDR3 sequence: CASSLYRDRPSGANVLTF. The CDR3 DNA is TGCGCCAGCAGCTTGTATAGGGACAGACCCTCTGGGGCCAACGTCCTGACTTTC.

This chain joins TRBV27 and TRBJ2-1; 10 bases line up with TRBD2. V trimming: 5 bases; J trimming: 8 bases; junction bases outside the gene matches: 12. This CDR3 region has 16 residues. Germline V gene data show CDR1 as MNHEY and CDR2 as SMNVEV (reference sequence). CDR3 DNA sequence: TGTGCCAGCAGTCCGTTCAGCGGGAGGGCCCGTGATGAGCAGTTCTTC. Translated: CASSPFSGRARDEQFF.

V usage is TRBV29-1 and J usage is TRBJ2-3, with TRBD2 identical over 12 bases. V trimming: 6 bases; J trimming: 3 bases; junction bases outside the gene matches: 13. CDR3 size: 17 residues. Germline loops: CDR1 SQVTM, CDR2 ANQGSEA. The CDR3 loop is CSVSSPGTSGRTDTQYF. The CDR3 nucleotides are TGCAGCGTGAGTTCACCCGGGACTAGCGGGCGGACAGATACGCAGTATTTT.

The chain employs TRBV6-6 and TRBJ2-1; 11 bases agree with TRBD1. The CDR3 contains 15 residues. CDR1 and CDR2 (germline): MNHNY, SVGAGI (reference sequence). V lost 2 bases, J lost 5 bases, and 2 bases stayed unmatched. This chain's CDR3 is CASSYPGQGDNEQFF. In DNA form, the CDR3 reads TGTGCCAGCAGTTACCCGGGACAGGGGGACAATGAGCAGTTCTTC.

The chain links TRBV30 to TRBJ1-1; 8 bases line up with TRBD1. J was trimmed by 2 bases and V by 0 bases; bases with no gene match: 14. The germline CDR1 and CDR2 sequences are GTSNPN and SVGIG (reference sequence). This CDR3 spans 18 amino acids. The CDR3 DNA reads TGTGCCTGGAGTGTTCTCAGGGGGCGGATTATTGGAAACACTGAAGCTTTCTTT. This encodes CAWSVLRGRIIGNTEAFF. Variable domain in full (rest from reference TRBV30 and TRBJ1-1): SQTIHQWPATLVQPVGSPLSLECTVEGTSNPNLYWYRQAAGRGLQLLFYSVGIGQISSEVPQNLSASRPQDRQFILSSKKLLLSDSGFYLCAWSVLRGRIIGNTEAFFGQGTRLTVV.

This clone showed up just once. The gene calls are TRBV29-1 and TRBJ2-7, with unresolved D. Germline values: CDR1 SQVTM, CDR2 ANQGSEA. Between the trimmed V and J ends, which lost 6 bases and 6 bases, there was a span of 15 bases. The CDR3 extends over 12 amino acids. CDR3 sequence (DNA): TGCAGCGTCGCCGCCCTGAGCGCCGAGCAGTACTTC. This gives the protein CSVAALSAEQYF.

The V gene is TRBV9, the J gene TRBJ2-3; a possible D gene is TRBD1 (8 bases). Germline V gives CDR1 SGDLS, CDR2 YYNGEE. The CDR3 is 15 amino acids. Trimming left V 3 bases short and J 2 bases short, with 13 bases between. The CDR3 reads CASSGAGQVTDTQYF. CDR3 bases: TGTGCCAGCAGCGGAGCGGGACAGGTCACAGATACGCAGTATTTT.

The V and J genes are TRBV6-5 and TRBJ1-3; TRBD1 might be the D (6 bases). The CDR3 covers 15 residues. The germline CDR1 and CDR2 sequences are MNHEY and SVGAGI. V lost 8 bases and J 0 bases, leaving 14 bases between the germline ends. The chain's CDR3 is CASVTGRSSGNTIYF. Here the CDR3 DNA reads TGTGCCAGCGTTACAGGGCGAAGCTCTGGAAACACCATATATTTT.

The chain carries TRBV24-1 and TRBJ1-2; 7 bases map to TRBD1. V lost 6 bases and J lost 4; bases outside the gene matches: 10. Germline CDR1 reads KGHDR; CDR2 reads SFDVKD. The CDR3 has 15 amino acids. CDR3 amino acids: CATSRDGTDIYGYTF. The CDR3 coding sequence is TGTGCCACCAGTAGAGATGGGACAGATATCTATGGCTACACCTTC.

This clone was observed a single time. The chain has TRBV19 and TRBJ1-2; TRBD1 matches at 8 bases. The trim removed 5 bases at V and 7 bases at J, leaving 9 bases unmatched. Germline values: CDR1 LNHDA, CDR2 SQIVND (reference sequence). CDR3 length equals 14 residues. The CDR3 bases are TGTGCCAGTAGTTCCAGGGGGCGCGCAAGTGGCTACACCTTC. This sequence encodes CASSSRGRASGYTF.

The rearrangement links TRBV25-1 to TRBJ2-1; 7 positions match TRBD2. Germline CDR1 is MGHDK and CDR2 is SYGVNS. The CDR3 runs to 16 residues. V gave up 2 bases and J gave up 8 bases; unmatched junction bases: 12. CDR3 nucleotide sequence: TGTGCCAGCAGTGAACCCCAGGCGGGAGCTGGCGATGAGCAGTTCTTC. Amino acid sequence: CASSEPQAGAGDEQFF.

The V and J genes are TRBV6-5 and TRBJ1-1; no reliable D call. Germline CDR1 reads MNHEY; CDR2 reads SVGAGI. Trimming cost V 2 bases and J 6 bases, with 10 bases left between them. The CDR3 loop spans 13 amino acids. CDR3 loop: CASSYGTSSEAFF. The CDR3 DNA sequence: TGTGCCAGCAGTTACGGCACTAGTTCTGAAGCTTTCTTT.

The chain combines TRBV18 with TRBJ1-4; 7 bases map to TRBD1. This CDR3 spans 13 amino acids. Germline trimming cut 5 bases from V and 6 bases from J; bases unmatched to any gene: 3. The V gene's germline CDR1 is KGHSH and CDR2 LQKENI. The CDR3 region is CASSRGRDEKLFF. The CDR3 DNA reads as TGTGCCAGCTCAAGGGGGCGCGATGAAAAACTGTTTTTT. The variable domain in full, with the rest retrieved from reference TRBV18 and TRBJ1-4, is NAGVMQNPRHLVRRRGQEARLRCSPMKGHSHVYWYRQLPEEGLKFMVYLQKENIIDESGMPKERFSAEFPKEGPSILRIQQVVRGDSAAYFCASSRGRDEKLFFGSGTQLSVL.

V is TRBV28 and J is TRBJ1-2; D remains ambiguous. Germline assignment: CDR1 MDHEN and CDR2 SYDVKM. The CDR3 length is 14 residues. V lost 6 bases to trimming and J lost 4 bases, with 15 bases between them. CDR3 loop: CASRVGGGGYGYTF. For the CDR3, the DNA is TGTGCCAGCAGAGTCGGCGGAGGTGGCTATGGCTACACCTTC.

The V gene is TRBV9, the J gene TRBJ2-1; 8 bases are a match to TRBD1. The V segment lost 4 bases and the J segment 4 bases; nucleotides outside the gene matches: 7. The CDR3 covers 15 residues. The germline V gene encodes CDR1 SGDLS and CDR2 YYNGEE. This CDR3 reads CASSQTGVLYNEQFF. In DNA, the CDR3 is TGTGCCAGCAGCCAGACAGGGGTTTTGTACAATGAGCAGTTCTTC.

The genes are TRBV19 and TRBJ1-4, with 7 bases aligning to TRBD1. The length of the CDR3 is 13 residues. J gave up 4 bases and V 11 bases, and 7 bases lay outside the gene matches. In germline, CDR1 is LNHDA, CDR2 SQIVND (reference sequence). CDR3 DNA: TGTGCCGCGAAAGGGACAGATAATGAAAAACTGTTTTTT. It yields the protein CAAKGTDNEKLFF.